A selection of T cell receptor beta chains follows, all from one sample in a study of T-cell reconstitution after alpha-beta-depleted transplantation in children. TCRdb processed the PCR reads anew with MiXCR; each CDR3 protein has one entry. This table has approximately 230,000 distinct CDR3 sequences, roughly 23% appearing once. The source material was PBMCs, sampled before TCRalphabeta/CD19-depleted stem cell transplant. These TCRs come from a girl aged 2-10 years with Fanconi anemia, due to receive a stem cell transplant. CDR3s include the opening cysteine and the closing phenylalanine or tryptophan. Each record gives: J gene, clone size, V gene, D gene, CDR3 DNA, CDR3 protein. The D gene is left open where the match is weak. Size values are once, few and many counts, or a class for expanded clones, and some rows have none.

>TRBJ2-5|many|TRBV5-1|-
TGCGCCAGCAGCTGGCAAGAGACCCAGTACTTC
CASSWQETQYF
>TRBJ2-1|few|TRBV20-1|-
TGCAGCCTAAGACAGTTTGTTGAGCAGTTCTTC
CSLRQFVEQFF
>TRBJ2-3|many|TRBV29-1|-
TGCAGCGTTGAGAGCACAGATACGCAGTATTTT
CSVESTDTQYF
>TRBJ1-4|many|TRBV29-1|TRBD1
TGCAGCGTTGAATCGGACAGGGGGGAACTGTTTTTT
CSVESDRGELFF
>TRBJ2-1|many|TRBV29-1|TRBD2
TGCAGCGTTGGACTAGCGGGATGGTATGAGCAGTTCTTC
CSVGLAGWYEQFF
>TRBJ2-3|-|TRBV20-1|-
TGCAGTGCTACCTACCCTTCGACTCCCCGCACAGATACGCAGTATTTT
CSATYPSTPRTDTQYF
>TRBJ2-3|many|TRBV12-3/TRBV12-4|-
TGTGCCAGTACTAATTGGGACAGCACAGATACGCAGTATTTT
CASTNWDSTDTQYF
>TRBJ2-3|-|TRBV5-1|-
TGCGCCAGCAGCTTGGAGTCAGCAGATACGCAGTATTTT
CASSLESADTQYF
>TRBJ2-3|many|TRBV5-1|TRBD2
TGCGCCAGCAGCAGGCCAGAAGCGGGAGGCACAGATACGCAGTATTTT
CASSRPEAGGTDTQYF
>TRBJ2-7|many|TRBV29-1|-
TGCAGTGCACAAGGGGGGGAAACGGATTACGAGCAGTACTTC
CSAQGGETDYEQYF
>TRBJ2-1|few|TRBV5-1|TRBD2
TGCGCCAGCAGCCGGCTCGCTAGCGGGGGATACAATGAGCAGTTCTTC
CASSRLASGGYNEQFF
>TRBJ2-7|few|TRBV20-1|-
TGCAGTGCTAGCCGAAGGACAGCAACCTACGAGCAGTACTTC
CSASRRTATYEQYF
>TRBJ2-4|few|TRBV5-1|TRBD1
TGCGCCAGCAGCTTGGCCTTTGGACAGGGAGTTGACATTCAGTACTTC
CASSLAFGQGVDIQYF
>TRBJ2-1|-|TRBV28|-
TGTGCCAGCAGATCCGAGTCTAATGAGCAGTTCTTC
CASRSESNEQFF
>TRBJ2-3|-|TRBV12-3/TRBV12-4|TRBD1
TGTGCCAGCAGTTTTTGGGCAGGGGGTGTTCCAGATACGCAGTATTTT
CASSFWAGGVPDTQYF
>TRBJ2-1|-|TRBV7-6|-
TGTGCCAGCAGCTTTCACCCTTCAACGCAGGACAATGAGCAGTTCTTC
CASSFHPSTQDNEQFF
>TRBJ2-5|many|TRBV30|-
TGTGCCTGGAGTGTAGGGGTACGACTGGAAGGAGAGACCCAGTACTTC
CAWSVGVRLEGETQYF